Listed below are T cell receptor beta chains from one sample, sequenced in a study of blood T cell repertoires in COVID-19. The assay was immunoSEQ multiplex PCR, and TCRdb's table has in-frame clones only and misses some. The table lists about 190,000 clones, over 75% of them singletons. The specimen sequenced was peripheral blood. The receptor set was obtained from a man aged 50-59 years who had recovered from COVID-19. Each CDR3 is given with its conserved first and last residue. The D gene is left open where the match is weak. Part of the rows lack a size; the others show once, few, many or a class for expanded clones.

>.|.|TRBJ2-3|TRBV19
TGTGCCAGTAGTACCGCAGGGGATACGCAGTATTTT
CASSTAGDTQYF
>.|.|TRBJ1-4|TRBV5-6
TGTGCCAGCAGCCCCGAGCTTGAGGACTTTAGAAAACTGTTTTTT
CASSPELEDFRKLFF
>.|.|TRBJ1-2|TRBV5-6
TGTGCCAGCAGCTTGTACAGGGTGAGTGGCTACACCTTC
CASSLYRVSGYTF
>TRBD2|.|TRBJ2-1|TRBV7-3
TGTGCCAGCAGCCCAGCGGGAGGAAACAATGAGCAGTTCTTC
CASSPAGGNNEQFF
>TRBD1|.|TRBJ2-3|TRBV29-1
TGCAGCGTTGCCAGGGGGCGCAGGACAGATACGCAGTATTTT
CSVARGRRTDTQYF
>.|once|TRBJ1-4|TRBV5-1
TGCGCCAGCAGTGACGGAGTTGCAACTAATGAAAAACTGTTTTTT
CASSDGVATNEKLFF
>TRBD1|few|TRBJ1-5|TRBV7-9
TGTGCCAGCAGCGCCCGGGACAGCGTGCGGCCCCAGCATTTT
CASSARDSVRPQHF
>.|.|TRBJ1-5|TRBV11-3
TGTGCCAGCAGCTTAGGTAGGGGTGCGGTCAATCAGCCCCAGCATTTT
CASSLGRGAVNQPQHF
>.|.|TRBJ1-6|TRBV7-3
TGTGCCAGCAGCTTAAACGGGGACTATAATTCACCCCTCCACTTT
CASSLNGDYNSPLHF
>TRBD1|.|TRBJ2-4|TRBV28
TGTGCCAGCCTCCCAGGGGGCGAAGCCAAAAACATTCAGTACTTC
CASLPGGEAKNIQYF
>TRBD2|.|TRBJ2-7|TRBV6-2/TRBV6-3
TGTGCCAGCAGTCCATTAGCGGGAACATCCTACGAGCAGTACTTC
CASSPLAGTSYEQYF
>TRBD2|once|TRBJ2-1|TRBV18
TGTGCCAGCTCCCCACAGCGGGGTATCGATGAGCAGTTCTTC
CASSPQRGIDEQFF
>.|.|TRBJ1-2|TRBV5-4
TGTGCCAGCAAGAGACAGGCTGAAGGCTATGGCTACACCTTC
CASKRQAEGYGYTF
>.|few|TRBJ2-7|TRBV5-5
TGTGCCAGCAGCCCGGAATTCGGGACATCCTACGAGCAGTACTTC
CASSPEFGTSYEQYF